This T cell receptor beta chain was recovered during a study of blood T cells in healthy people across ages. General observations from the study: A strong correlation was seen between TCR beta diversity and naive T cell percentage. Researchers judged that diversity estimates from one million T cells fell short of true values.

This clonotype was detected ten times or more. The antigen is not known. The CDR3 is 14 residues long. With V trimmed by 7 bases and J by 9 bases, 8 bases remained unmatched. CDR1 and CDR2 (germline): MNHEY, SVGEGT. Through a sample-barcoded 5' primer and a J-beta primer mix, a second PCR was run for roughly 6 to 12 cycles. Every cDNA molecule carried a tag from a template-switch adaptor bearing 12 random nucleotides. A single record per CDR3 protein comes from TCRdb applying MiXCR to the 5' RACE reads. This sample has around 650,000 distinct CDR3 sequences; roughly 32% occur once, and the top ten carry about 16%.

The V gene is TRBV6-2 or TRBV6-3, the J gene TRBJ2-1; the match to TRBD1 covers 11 bases. The sequence derives from a woman older than 75 in good health. The specimen sequenced was blood. CDR3 amino acids: CASIDGQGAPEQFF. CDR3 bases: TGTGCCAGCATTGACGGACAGGGGGCGCCTGAGCAGTTCTTC.